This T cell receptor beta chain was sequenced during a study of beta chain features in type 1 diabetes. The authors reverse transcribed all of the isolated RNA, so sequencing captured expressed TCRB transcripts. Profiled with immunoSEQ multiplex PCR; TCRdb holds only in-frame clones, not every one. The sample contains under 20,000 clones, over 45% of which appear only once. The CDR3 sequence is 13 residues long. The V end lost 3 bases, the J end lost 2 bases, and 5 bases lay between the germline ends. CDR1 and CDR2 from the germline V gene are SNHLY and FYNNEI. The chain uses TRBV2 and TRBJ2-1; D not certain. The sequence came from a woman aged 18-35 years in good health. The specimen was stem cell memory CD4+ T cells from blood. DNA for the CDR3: TGTGCCAGCAGTGACCTACCCTACAATGAGCAGTTCTTC. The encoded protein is CASSDLPYNEQFF.